Included here is one T cell receptor beta chain sequence, with context. These data belong to a study of blood T cell repertoires in COVID-19. The CDR3 covers 15 residues. Germline lookup yields CDR1 SQVTM and CDR2 ANQGSEA. V lost 4 bases to trimming and J lost 1 base, with 16 bases between them. TCRdb's copy holds only in-frame clones and misses some; the assay was immunoSEQ multiplex PCR. Among approximately 450,000 clones, about 90% were seen once, and the ten largest hold almost 2%. This chain links TRBV29-1 with TRBJ1-1; D call uncertain. The sequence came from a woman aged 18-29 years with acute COVID-19. The material sequenced was PBMCs or T cells enriched from blood (not recorded which). The CDR3 DNA is TGCAGCGTTGGGAGGGTCTCGGCTCCGAACACTGAAGCTTTCTTT. Its translation: CSVGRVSAPNTEAFF.